These 29 T cell receptor beta chains share one sample of origin, sequenced in a study of T cell repertoires in cytomegalovirus infection (dated by TCRdb to about 2019). Sequencer: Illumina HiSeq 1500. Using fastp trimming at Q25 and MiXCR clonotype assembly, TCRdb reanalyzed the public sequencing data and kept in-frame beta chains. Each entry merges the rows of one CDR3 protein and shows their most common DNA and genes. For this sample there are around 900,000 distinct CDR3 sequences; around 32% appear just once. The ten largest clones represent around 15% of the sample. No cognate antigen is known for these TCRs. Explained via the paper, the treatment or condition label denotes: in vitro stimulation with specific CMV peptide epitopes to enrich CMV-specific T cells. The sample here was cultured CD8+ T cells from PBMCs, taken from culture after CMV antigen stimulation. Every receptor here comes from a human donor in good health (CMV status not recorded). Some clones in this sample may be carry-over from other donors' samples.

This CDR3 reads CASSRAGRTQYF. DNA for the CDR3: TGTGCCAGCAGCCGAGCAGGAAGGACCCAGTACTTC. The gene calls are TRBV6-8 and TRBJ2-5; D is ambiguous. Trimming pared 6 bases from V and 7 bases from J, leaving 12 bases between. Germline V gene lookup returns CDR1 MNHGY and CDR2 SAAAGT. CDR3 length: 12 amino acids.

This chain joins TRBV19 and TRBJ1-2; D is unresolved. Trimming took off 3 bases at V and 4 bases at J, with 15 bases between the two ends. The CDR3 sequence is 15 residues long. Germline CDR1 and CDR2: LNHDA and SQIVND (reference sequence). The CDR3 DNA reads as TGTGCCAGTAGTATTTTCGCTTCCTCGGGCTATGGCTACACCTTC. Translating it yields CASSIFASSGYGYTF.

As DNA, the CDR3 is TGTGCCAGCAGCCAAAATGGAATTACGACAGTAGCTAACTATGGCTACACCTTC. It is translated as CASSQNGITTVANYGYTF. The chain links TRBV3-1 to TRBJ1-2, with D perhaps matching TRBD1 (5 bases). The germline gives CDR1 LGHDT, CDR2 YNNKEL (reference sequence). The CDR3 totals 18 residues. With 2 bases removed from V and 0 bases from J, the gap between germline ends came to 19 bases.

The chain carries TRBV29-1 and TRBJ2-2, with 7 positions matching TRBD2. The CDR3 consists of 15 residues. Trimming at V came to 1 base and at J to 2 bases, leaving 4 bases not matched to a gene. Per the germline V gene, CDR1 is SQVTM and CDR2 is ANQGSEA. The CDR3 reads CSVEGGGPNTGELFF. The CDR3 nucleotides are TGCAGCGTTGAAGGGGGGGGACCTAACACCGGGGAGCTGTTTTTT.

The J gene is TRBJ2-5, the V gene TRBV24-1; D tentatively fits TRBD1 or TRBD2 (5 bases each). Germline values: CDR1 KGHDR, CDR2 SFDVKD. V gave up 5 bases and J gave up 1 base, with 7 bases separating them. This CDR3 spans 13 amino acids. The CDR3 sequence: CATSGGFQETQYF. The CDR3 region has the DNA TGTGCCACCAGTGGGGGGTTCCAAGAGACCCAGTACTTC.

V gene TRBV27 combines with J gene TRBJ1-5; TRBD1 might be the D (6 bases). Germline CDR1 and CDR2: MNHEY and SMNVEV (reference sequence). V was clipped by 3 bases and J by 3 bases, with 15 bases between them. The CDR3 is 16 residues long. CDR3 protein: CASSLIGGIDNQPQHF. DNA of the CDR3: TGTGCCAGCAGTTTGATAGGGGGGATTGACAATCAGCCCCAGCATTTT.

This chain connects TRBV4-1 to TRBJ2-7; 7 nucleotides agree with TRBD1. In germline, CDR1 is MGHRA, CDR2 YSYEKL. Trimming at V came to 0 bases and at J to 3 bases, leaving 5 bases not matched to a gene. This CDR3 has 15 residues. The CDR3 DNA follows: TGCGCCAGCAGCCAAGATAGGGGACAGATCTACGAGCAGTACTTC. This sequence encodes CASSQDRGQIYEQYF.

This clonotype was recorded many times. This rearrangement joins TRBV12-3 or TRBV12-4 to TRBJ2-5; D may be TRBD1 or TRBD2 (5 bases each). This CDR3 has 15 residues. V was clipped by 7 bases and J by 0 bases, with 15 bases between them. CDR3 loop: CASTWGNGHQETQYF. The CDR3 nucleotides read TGTGCCAGCACCTGGGGGAATGGGCACCAAGAGACCCAGTACTTC.

This sequence joins TRBV6-6 and TRBJ2-2, with D possibly matching TRBD1 (7 bases). V shed 4 bases and J shed 2 bases, with 17 bases lying between them. The germline gives CDR1 MNHNY, CDR2 SVGAGI (reference sequence). The CDR3 contains 17 residues. CDR3 region: CASSFPARGVNTGELFF. DNA for the CDR3: TGTGCCAGCAGTTTCCCCGCCAGGGGGGTCAACACCGGGGAGCTGTTTTTT.

A few counts support this clonotype. The gene calls are TRBV7-9 and TRBJ2-1, with 10 bases matching TRBD2. CDR1 and CDR2 from the germline V gene are SEHNR and FQNEAQ (reference sequence). V gave up 2 bases and J gave up 9 bases; unmatched junction bases: 7. The CDR3 sequence is 15 residues long. CDR3 residues: CASSLLAGARGEQFF. The CDR3, as DNA: TGTGCCAGCAGCTTACTAGCGGGGGCCCGGGGTGAGCAGTTCTTC.

The chain has TRBV6-2 or TRBV6-3 and TRBJ2-2, with D unresolved. Trimming shortened V by 2 bases and J by 0 bases, and 13 bases separated the two germline ends. The V gene's germline CDR1 is MNHEY and CDR2 SVGEGT. The CDR3 is 17 residues long. CDR3 bases: TGTGCCAGCAGTTACAGGGCGGATAGTCCGAACACCGGGGAGCTGTTTTTT. This sequence encodes CASSYRADSPNTGELFF.

A few counts support this clonotype. V and J are TRBV4-1 and TRBJ1-1; tentative D call: TRBD1 (6 bases). The CDR3 runs 16 residues. Germline CDR1 and CDR2: MGHRA and YSYEKL. Trimming stripped 1 base from V and 3 bases from J, with 15 bases between. The DNA for the CDR3 is TGCGCCAGCAGCCAAGGACAGGCCTGGGGGGACACTGAAGCTTTCTTT. Protein sequence: CASSQGQAWGDTEAFF.

This clonotype was seen more than once but under ten times. In nucleotides, the CDR3 is TGTGCCAGCAGCCAAAAGACAGGGTTCGGAGAGACCCAGTACTTC. Protein sequence: CASSQKTGFGETQYF. This chain uses TRBV4-2 with TRBJ2-5, with 7 nucleotides matching TRBD1. V dropped 2 bases and J dropped 4; count of bases not matched to a gene: 7. The CDR3 extends over 15 amino acids. The germline CDR1 and CDR2 sequences are LGHNA and YNFKEQ.

The gene calls are TRBV6-2 or TRBV6-3 and TRBJ2-1, with D possibly TRBD1 on 7 matching bases. Germline CDR1 is MNHEY and CDR2 is SVGEGT. CDR3 length: 13 residues. Trimming removed 5 bases at V and 6 bases at J, with 11 bases between. CDR3 region: CASSAGQINEQFF. The DNA of the CDR3 is TGTGCCAGCAGTGCGGGACAGATCAATGAGCAGTTCTTC.

Concerning this clonotype itself: At one end, the junction sequence differs from germline, possibly due to a read error. V gene TRBV19 combines with J gene TRBJ2-1; D is perhaps TRBD1 or TRBD2 (5 bases each). The CDR3 length is 13 residues. Germline assignment: CDR1 LNHDA and CDR2 SQIVND (reference sequence). CDR3 sequence reads: CASSIRSEGQRIF. The CDR3 DNA reads as TGTGCCAGTAGTATTCGGAGCGAGGGGCAACGGATCTTC.

The chain recombines TRBV6-2 or TRBV6-3 with TRBJ2-3; possibly TRBD2 for D (6 bases). V was shortened by 2 bases and J by 4 bases, with 16 bases between the two germline ends. In germline, CDR1 is MNHEY, CDR2 SVGEGT. This CDR3 spans 16 amino acids. CDR3 protein: CASSYLLASDSDTQYF. In DNA, the CDR3 is TGTGCCAGCAGTTACCTTCTAGCTAGCGACTCAGATACGCAGTATTTT.

This clonotype was detected only a few times. The V gene is TRBV6-6, the J gene TRBJ2-1; no firm D call. Germline CDR1 MNHNY, CDR2 SVGAGI (reference sequence). The CDR3 totals 16 residues. V lost 6 bases, J lost 6 bases, and 21 bases lay in between. The DNA of the CDR3 is TGTGCCAGCAGCCAATTCAGCGCAACCGCCTCCAATGAGCAGTTCTTC. This sequence encodes CASSQFSATASNEQFF.

This chain joins TRBV6-2 or TRBV6-3 and TRBJ2-1; 7 nucleotides align to TRBD2. CDR1 MNHEY and CDR2 SVGEGT come from the germline V gene. V shed 2 bases and J 3 bases; nucleotides not matched to a gene: 4. The CDR3 spans 15 residues. The CDR3 loop is CASSYSGEIYNEQFF. CDR3 bases: TGTGCCAGCAGTTACAGCGGGGAGATCTACAATGAGCAGTTCTTC.

The chain couples TRBV24-1 to TRBJ2-2; a weak D match, TRBD1 (6 bases). Germline V gene lookup returns CDR1 KGHDR and CDR2 SFDVKD. V shed 0 bases and J shed 1 base, with 8 bases lying between them. The CDR3 sequence is 16 residues long. The CDR3 nucleotides read TGTGCCACCAGTGATTTGGGGACACGGAACACCGGGGAGCTGTTTTTT. Translating gives CATSDLGTRNTGELFF.

The rearrangement joins TRBV7-6 to TRBJ1-2; 7 positions agree with TRBD1. This CDR3 contains 14 residues. Germline loops: CDR1 SGHVS, CDR2 FNYEAQ. V was clipped by 5 bases and J by 7 bases; unmatched bases: 10. This chain's CDR3 is CASSPITGESGYTF. The CDR3 region has the DNA TGTGCCAGCAGCCCCATCACAGGGGAATCTGGCTACACCTTC.

The J gene is TRBJ2-3, the V gene TRBV12-3 or TRBV12-4; the D gene is possibly TRBD2 (6 bases). Deletions cut 6 bases from V and 3 bases from J, with 16 bases between. The CDR3 is made up of 15 amino acids. The CDR3 loop reads CASSILADSTDTQYF. CDR3 nucleotides: TGTGCCAGCAGCATACTAGCCGATTCGACAGATACGCAGTATTTT.

V usage is TRBV6-5 and J usage is TRBJ1-2; 9 nucleotides line up with TRBD1. V lost 0 bases and J lost 2; bases outside the gene matches: 7. The V gene's germline CDR1 is MNHEY and CDR2 SVGAGI. CDR3 length: 17 amino acids. The CDR3 DNA is TGTGCCAGCAGTTACTCGGGACAGGGAAGGTCGAACTATGGCTACACCTTC. This codes for CASSYSGQGRSNYGYTF.

V is TRBV6-5 and J is TRBJ1-5; 7 bases line up with TRBD1. The CDR3 spans 15 residues. J lost 4 bases, V lost 0 bases, and 3 bases had no gene match. CDR1 MNHEY and CDR2 SVGAGI come from the germline V gene. The CDR3 sequence: CASSYSGTANQPQHF. The CDR3 DNA sequence: TGTGCCAGCAGTTACTCCGGGACAGCAAATCAGCCCCAGCATTTT.

The chain uses TRBV3-1 and TRBJ2-7; 8 nucleotides match TRBD2. The CDR3 has 14 residues. After removal of 3 bases from V and 3 bases from J, the junction contained 4 bases not matched to a gene. CDR1 and CDR2 from the germline V gene are LGHDT and YNNKEL (reference sequence). The CDR3 here is CASSQGLGIYEQYF. The CDR3 nucleotides are TGTGCCAGCAGCCAGGGACTAGGGATCTACGAGCAGTACTTC.

This clonotype was counted at least ten times. CDR3 sequence reads: CASSLERGNHYGYTF. As DNA, the CDR3 is TGTGCCAGCAGCTTAGAGAGAGGGAACCACTATGGCTACACCTTC. The chain uses TRBV7-2 and TRBJ1-2; D is ambiguous. The CDR3 contains 15 residues. CDR1 and CDR2 from the germline V gene are SGHTA and FQGNSA. With 1 base removed from V and 3 bases from J, the gap between germline ends came to 12 bases.

This clonotype was recorded a few times. CDR3 amino acids: CASSVRQGSKNIQYF. For the CDR3, the DNA is TGTGCCAGCAGCGTAAGGCAGGGTTCGAAGAACATTCAGTACTTC. The chain uses TRBV9 and TRBJ2-4; the D gene is possibly TRBD1 (5 bases). Trimming cost V 1 base and J 7 bases, with 15 bases left between them. The CDR3 consists of 15 residues. The V gene's germline CDR1 is SGDLS and CDR2 YYNGEE.

This clonotype was detected only a few times. The gene calls are TRBV27 and TRBJ2-7; unclear D gene. The CDR3 extends over 14 amino acids. V was clipped by 6 bases and J by 0 bases, with 12 bases between them. Germline CDR1 MNHEY, CDR2 SMNVEV (reference sequence). The CDR3 DNA is TGTGCCAGCAGGTTAGATGTGGGCTCCTACGAGCAGTACGTC. Its protein is CASRLDVGSYEQYV.

The chain couples TRBV5-1 to TRBJ2-7, with D perhaps TRBD2 (5 bases). V lost 0 bases and J lost 1, with 11 bases in between. CDR1 is SGHRS, CDR2 YFSETQ, per germline. This CDR3 spans 15 amino acids. CDR3 in DNA: TGCGCCAGCAGCTTGGTCAGCGGATCATCCTACGAGCAGTACTTC. It codes for CASSLVSGSSYEQYF. Filled out from reference TRBV5-1 and TRBJ2-7, the complete variable domain reads KAGVTQTPRYLIKTRGQQVTLSCSPISGHRSVSWYQQTPGQGLQFLFEYFSETQRNKGNFPGRFSGRQFSNSRSEMNVSTLELGDSALYLCASSLVSGSSYEQYFGPGTRLTVT.

The chain uses TRBV27 and TRBJ2-7, with 11 bases identical to TRBD1. Germline V lookup: CDR1 MNHEY, CDR2 SMNVEV (reference sequence). Trimming removed 3 bases from V and 4 bases from J; junction bases left unmatched: 5. The CDR3 has 15 residues. CDR3 bases: TGTGCCAGCAGTTTGGGGACAGGGGGGCATTACGAGCAGTACTTC. Residues: CASSLGTGGHYEQYF.